Below, one T cell receptor beta chain is given with its context. The target of this receptor is not known. There are no base qualities to consult, and no much larger clone falls within one base. From the cysteine up to the phenylalanine, the CDR3 has a length of 15 residues. Here the CDR3 DNA is all that survives: 45 bases in frame from base 1. Sequences SGHAT (CDR1) and FQNNGV (CDR2) are obtained from the germline V gene. Germline trimming: 2 bases from V, 4 bases from J; junction bases outside gene matches: 4. The immunoSEQ Assay, a bias-controlled multiplex PCR, was used to amplify TCRbeta CDR3 regions from genomic DNA. The study's own analysis went as follows. The number of nucleated cells in each sample was estimated from the amplification of reference gene primers within the assay. To quantify the absolute abundance of each unique TCRbeta CDR3 rearrangement, sequence reads were collapsed and filtered. Productive Simpson clonality was computed per sample as the square root of Simpson's diversity index over productive rearrangements. Imported from immuneACCESS, the table was reduced by TCRdb to in-frame sequences with V and J called. These copies leave out some clones; in studies compared against another copy, an unresolved V gene accounts for under half, and the cause of the remainder is not known. Clone size and the V and J calls come from that table; the DNA yielded D and trimming. Present in this sample are roughly 330,000 clones, 80% to 90% of which were seen just once. About 4.7% of the sample belongs to the ten largest clones.

This sample stems from a study of blood T cell repertoires in COVID-19 (dated by TCRdb to 2019 to 2021). In the study overall: Samples covering the acute and convalescent phases of COVID-19 were provided by collaborators in the United States, Italy and Spain. A freely available public database, intended as a resource for researchers studying the immune response to SARS-CoV-2, is where the repertoires were released. Where available, HLA class I and class II types were obtained from metadata supplied by the sample provider rather than from assay-based typing. The dataset comprised deeply sampled blood TCRbeta repertoires from subjects exposed to, actively infected with, or recovered from COVID-19. Samples came from the ongoing ImmuneRACE study (first 160 participants) plus 1,254 subjects from 6 global collaborators. The sample metadata nearly always contained a de-identified subject ID, COVID-19 status, age in years and sex. The material from the prospective study consisted of cDNA or gDNA derived from T cells, B-cell-depleted T cells, or PBMCs. Findings and caveats that apply to the study as a whole: The amount of clinical and demographic metadata varied by source and participant and was provided uncurated.

Enrolling through a virtual design, the prospective study's participants ranged in age from roughly 18 to 95 years and lived across roughly 24 United States geographic areas. To assign participants to cohorts, the prospective study relied on clinical history that participants themselves reported in a screening survey and a study questionnaire. Recovered participants in ImmuneRACE Cohort 3 were defined as having two consecutive negative NP/OP PCR tests, clearance from a healthcare professional, or resolution of symptoms. In the prospective study, mobile phlebotomists collected whole blood, serum and a nasopharyngeal or oropharyngeal swab from each participant. Additional blood draws and questionnaires over an approximately two-month period could optionally be provided by prospective study participants. Before DNA extraction, blood samples from the prospective study were shipped at room temperature or frozen.

Sequencing was carried out using PBMCs or T cells enriched from blood (not recorded which). This TCR derives from a man under 40 who had recovered from COVID-19. This sequence uses TRBV11-2 and TRBJ2-1, with 8 bases in between that match TRBD2. The CDR3 reads CASSLLAGPYNEQFF. The DNA sequence follows: TGTGCCAGCAGCTTACTAGCGGGCCCTTACAATGAGCAGTTCTTC.